This T cell receptor beta chain appears in the sequencing data of a study of identical twins. This clonotype has a count of ten or more. Its antigen is not identified. The germline gene is not matched at one end of the junction; a read error may be the cause. Study-wide results and limits: With beta out-of-frame sequences, excess sharing by twins was weaker.

Template switching created a universal primer site, and the cDNA included unique molecular identifiers. TCRdb reprocessed the 5' RACE reads with MiXCR, giving one entry per CDR3 protein. The repertoire holds about 200,000 distinct CDR3 sequences, with around 9.6% as singletons. CDR3 size: 14 residues. Sequencing was done on a sample of memory (CD45RO+) T cells sorted from blood. This TCR derives from a young woman in good health. The chain recombines TRBV12-3 or TRBV12-4 with TRBJ1-1; D gene unclear. This chain's CDR3 is CASSSRWANSEAFF. The CDR3, as DNA: TGTGCCAGCAGTTCCCGGTGGGCGAACTCTGAAGCTTTCTTT.